Below, one T cell receptor beta chain is given with its context. Its antigen remains unknown. This CDR3 region has 14 residues. The ends were cut back, 6 bases at V and 6 bases at J, with 12 bases in the middle. CDR1 is MNHEY, CDR2 SVGAGI, per germline. The sample comes from a study of cytomegalovirus exposure and HLA in healthy donors. Notes on the study in general: Being indistinguishable, some V segments were excluded, TRBV6-2 and TRBV6-3 among them. Later work found that TCR association rates differed between HLA loci; DRB1 had the most and HLA-C the fewest.

PCR was performed using 60 Vbeta and 13 Jbeta primers. Sequenced by immunoSEQ multiplex PCR; TCRdb stores in-frame clones only, minus some. The table has about 140,000 clones, roughly 80% seen once. The specimen sequenced was PBMCs. The sequence was obtained from a woman aged 45 to 65 in good health and CMV-seropositive. The chain combines TRBV6-5 with TRBJ1-6, with a tentative D call TRBD1 (5 bases). CDR3 DNA: TGTGCCAGCAGGAAACAGGATCTTAATTCACCCCTCCACTTT. It is translated as CASRKQDLNSPLHF.